This T cell receptor beta chain was captured in a study of metastatic and nonmetastatic thyroid tumors. Study in general: Comparative analysis of repertoires was undertaken across blood and tumor or nodule tissue obtained from malignant and benign thyroid patients.

Findings and limits, study-wide: TCR beta diversity was reportedly significantly higher in malignant thyroid tumors than benign nodules, in blood and tumor.

Thyroid surgery was performed in patients who had received no treatment beforehand. This clone was counted between two and nine times. Its target is not known. Germline CDR1 is MNHEY and CDR2 is SMNVEV (reference sequence). V was pared by 6 bases and J by 4 bases, with 10 bases of the junction left unmatched. This CDR3 is 15 amino acids long. In the authors' methods: A classifier for distant metastasis in papillary thyroid cancer was constructed using CDR3 differences observed across clinicopathological groups. TCRdb re-clonotyped the PCR reads through MiXCR. Here the V and J calls rest on TCRdb's processing, not on the authors' analysis. Of some 17,000 clones listed, less than 30% are singletons.

This clonotype originated in a female donor with papillary thyroid cancer or a benign thyroid nodule (not recorded which). Some clones in this sample may be carry-over from other donors' samples. J is TRBJ2-7 and V is TRBV27; 9 bases are shared with TRBD2. Material for sequencing was tumor tissue. CDR3 amino acids: CASRNSGGLYYEQYF. In DNA form, the CDR3 reads TGTGCCAGCAGGAATAGCGGGGGCCTATATTACGAGCAGTACTTC.